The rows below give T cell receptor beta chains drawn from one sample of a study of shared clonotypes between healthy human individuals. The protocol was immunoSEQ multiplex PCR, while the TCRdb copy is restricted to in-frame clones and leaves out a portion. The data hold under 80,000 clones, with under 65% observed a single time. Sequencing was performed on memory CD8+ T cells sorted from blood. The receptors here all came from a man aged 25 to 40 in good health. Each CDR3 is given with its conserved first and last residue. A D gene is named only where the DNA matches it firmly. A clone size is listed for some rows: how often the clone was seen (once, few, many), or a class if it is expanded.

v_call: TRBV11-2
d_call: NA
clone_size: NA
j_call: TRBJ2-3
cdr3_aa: CASSLGSGTSTDTQYF
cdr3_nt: TGTGCCAGCAGCTTAGGCTCCGGGACTAGCACAGATACGCAGTATTTT

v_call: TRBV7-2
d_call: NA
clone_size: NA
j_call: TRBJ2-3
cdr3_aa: CASSYTGGPTDTQYF
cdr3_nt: TGTGCCAGCAGCTATACCGGAGGCCCCACAGATACGCAGTATTTT

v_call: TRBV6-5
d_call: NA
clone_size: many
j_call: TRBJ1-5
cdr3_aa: CASSYGHDSNQPQHF
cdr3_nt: TGTGCCAGCAGTTACGGTCACGATAGCAATCAGCCCCAGCATTTT

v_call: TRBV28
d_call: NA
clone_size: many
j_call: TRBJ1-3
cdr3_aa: CASSFQGSGNTIYF
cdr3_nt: TGTGCCAGCAGCTTCCAGGGCTCTGGAAACACCATATATTTT

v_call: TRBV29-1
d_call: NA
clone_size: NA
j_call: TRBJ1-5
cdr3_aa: CSGTVSNQPQHF
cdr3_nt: TGCAGCGGGACAGTTAGCAATCAGCCCCAGCATTTT

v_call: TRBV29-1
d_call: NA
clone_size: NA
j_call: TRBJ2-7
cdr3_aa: CSVGAGTTYEQYF
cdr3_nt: TGCAGCGTTGGTGCAGGGACCACATACGAGCAGTACTTC

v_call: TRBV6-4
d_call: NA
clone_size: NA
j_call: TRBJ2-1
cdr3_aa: CASSASPDYNEQFF
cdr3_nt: TGTGCCAGCAGCGCCTCCCCAGACTACAATGAGCAGTTCTTC

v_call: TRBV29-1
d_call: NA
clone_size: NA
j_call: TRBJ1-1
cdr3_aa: CSVVPGNTEAFF
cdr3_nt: TGCAGCGTTGTACCGGGGAACACTGAAGCTTTCTTT

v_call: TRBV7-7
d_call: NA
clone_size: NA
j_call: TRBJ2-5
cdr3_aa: CASSLDVEETQYF
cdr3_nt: TGTGCCAGCAGCTTAGATGTGGAAGAGACCCAGTACTTC

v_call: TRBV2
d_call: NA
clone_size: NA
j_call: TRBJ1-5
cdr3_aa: CASSGEANQPQHF
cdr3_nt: TGTGCCAGCAGTGGGGAGGCCAATCAGCCCCAGCATTTT

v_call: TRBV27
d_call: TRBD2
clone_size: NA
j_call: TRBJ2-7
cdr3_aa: CASSFSLVTSGRRYEQYF
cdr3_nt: TGTGCCAGCAGTTTCTCCCTCGTGACTAGCGGGAGAAGGTACGAGCAGTACTTC

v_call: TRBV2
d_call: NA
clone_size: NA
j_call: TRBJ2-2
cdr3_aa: CASSELQQSNTGELFF
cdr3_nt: TGTGCCAGCAGTGAACTGCAGCAGTCGAACACCGGGGAGCTGTTTTTT

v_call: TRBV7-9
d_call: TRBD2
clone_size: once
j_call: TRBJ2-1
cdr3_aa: CASRQTSAHNEQFF
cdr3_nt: TGTGCCAGCAGACAAACTAGCGCCCACAATGAGCAGTTCTTC

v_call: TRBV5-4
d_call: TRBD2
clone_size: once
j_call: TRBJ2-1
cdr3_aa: CASSQGEGTSGNEQFF
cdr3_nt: TGTGCCAGCAGCCAAGGGGAGGGGACTAGCGGCAATGAGCAGTTCTTC

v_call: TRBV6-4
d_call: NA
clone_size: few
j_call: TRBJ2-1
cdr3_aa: CASSDSTSSGEQFF
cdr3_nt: TGTGCCAGCAGTGACTCGACTAGTTCTGGCGAGCAGTTCTTC

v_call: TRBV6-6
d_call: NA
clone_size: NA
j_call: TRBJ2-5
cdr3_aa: CASWTTQETQYF
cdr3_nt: TGTGCCAGCTGGACCACCCAAGAGACCCAGTACTTC

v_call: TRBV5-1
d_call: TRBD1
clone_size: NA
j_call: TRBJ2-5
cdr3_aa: CASSLGDRGAQETQYF
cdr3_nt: TGCGCCAGCAGCTTGGGGGACAGGGGAGCCCAAGAGACCCAGTACTTC

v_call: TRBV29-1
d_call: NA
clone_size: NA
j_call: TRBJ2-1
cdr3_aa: CSVDARGTYNEQFF
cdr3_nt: TGCAGCGTTGACGCCAGGGGCACCTACAATGAGCAGTTCTTC

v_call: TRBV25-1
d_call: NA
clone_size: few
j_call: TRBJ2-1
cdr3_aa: CASSEPGSGNEQFF
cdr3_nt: TGTGCCAGCAGTGAACCCGGGAGTGGCAATGAGCAGTTCTTC

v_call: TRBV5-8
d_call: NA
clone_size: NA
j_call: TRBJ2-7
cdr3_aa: CASSLKVRRAGDEQYF
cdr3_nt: TGTGCCAGCAGCCTAAAAGTACGCCGTGCAGGGGACGAGCAGTACTTC

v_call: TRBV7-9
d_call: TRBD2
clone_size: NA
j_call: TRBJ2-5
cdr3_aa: CASSFPTSGSETQYF
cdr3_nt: TGTGCCAGCAGCTTCCCTACTAGCGGGAGTGAGACCCAGTACTTC

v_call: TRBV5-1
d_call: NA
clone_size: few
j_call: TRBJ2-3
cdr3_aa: CASRSFGQLMSSTDTQYF
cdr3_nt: TGCGCCAGCAGGTCTTTTGGACAGCTAATGTCTAGCACAGATACGCAGTATTTT

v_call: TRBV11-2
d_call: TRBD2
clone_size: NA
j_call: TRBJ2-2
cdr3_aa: CASSLALAGGRPGELFF
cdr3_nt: TGTGCCAGCAGCTTAGCACTAGCGGGAGGACGACCCGGGGAGCTGTTTTTT

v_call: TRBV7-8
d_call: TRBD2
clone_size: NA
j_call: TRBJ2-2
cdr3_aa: CASSNKRGPTGELFF
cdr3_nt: TGTGCCAGCAGTAACAAGCGGGGACCCACCGGGGAGCTGTTTTTT

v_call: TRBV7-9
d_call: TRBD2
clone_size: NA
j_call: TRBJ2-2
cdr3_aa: CASSLALAGVTGELFF
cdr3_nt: TGTGCCAGCAGCTTAGCGCTCGCGGGAGTTACCGGGGAGCTGTTTTTT

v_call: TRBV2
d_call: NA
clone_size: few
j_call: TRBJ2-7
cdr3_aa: CAGGGFSYEQYF
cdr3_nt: TGTGCCGGGGGGGGCTTCTCCTACGAGCAGTACTTC

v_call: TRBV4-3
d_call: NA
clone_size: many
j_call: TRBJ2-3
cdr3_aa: CASSQRRLPMGESADTQYF
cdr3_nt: TGCGCCAGCAGCCAAAGAAGGCTGCCGATGGGGGAGTCGGCAGATACGCAGTATTTT

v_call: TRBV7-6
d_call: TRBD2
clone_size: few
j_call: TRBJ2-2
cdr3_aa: CASSLTDSGRVTGELFF
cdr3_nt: TGTGCCAGCAGCTTAACGGACAGCGGGAGGGTCACCGGGGAGCTGTTTTTT

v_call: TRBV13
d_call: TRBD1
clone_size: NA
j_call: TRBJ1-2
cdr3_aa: CASSLGTGNYGYTF
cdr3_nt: TGTGCCAGCAGCTTGGGGACAGGCAATTATGGCTACACCTTC

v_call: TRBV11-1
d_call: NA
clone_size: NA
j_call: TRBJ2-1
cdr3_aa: CASSAIRSSYNEQFF
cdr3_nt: TGTGCCAGCAGCGCCATCAGGAGCTCCTACAATGAGCAGTTCTTC

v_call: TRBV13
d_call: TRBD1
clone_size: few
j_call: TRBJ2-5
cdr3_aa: CASSNRDRGRVGETQYF
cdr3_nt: TGTGCCAGCAGCAACCGGGACAGGGGGCGTGTGGGAGAGACCCAGTACTTC

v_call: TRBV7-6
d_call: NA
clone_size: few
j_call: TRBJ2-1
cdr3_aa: CASSLDRDNEQFF
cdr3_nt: TGTGCCAGCAGCTTAGATCGGGACAATGAGCAGTTCTTC

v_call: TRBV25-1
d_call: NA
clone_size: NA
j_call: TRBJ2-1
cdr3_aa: CASTDRTTEQFF
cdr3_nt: TGTGCCAGCACGGACCGGACAACTGAGCAGTTCTTC

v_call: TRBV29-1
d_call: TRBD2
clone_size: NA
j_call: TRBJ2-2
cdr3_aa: CSAGTSGRAGSGELFF
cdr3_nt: TGCAGCGCCGGGACTAGCGGGAGGGCCGGGTCCGGGGAGCTGTTTTTT

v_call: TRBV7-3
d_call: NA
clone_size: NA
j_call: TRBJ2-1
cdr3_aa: CASSLFSASVGDEQFF
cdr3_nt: TGTGCCAGCAGCTTATTTAGCGCTAGCGTGGGGGATGAGCAGTTCTTC

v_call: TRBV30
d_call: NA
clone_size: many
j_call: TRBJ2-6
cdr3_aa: CAWEDSLVLTF
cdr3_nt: TGTGCCTGGGAAGACTCCCTCGTCCTGACTTTC

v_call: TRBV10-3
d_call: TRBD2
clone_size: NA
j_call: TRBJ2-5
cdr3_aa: CAISALLAGVETQYF
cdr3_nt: TGTGCCATCAGTGCCCTACTAGCGGGAGTGGAGACCCAGTACTTC

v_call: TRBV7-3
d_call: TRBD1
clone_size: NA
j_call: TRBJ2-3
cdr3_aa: CASSLTGQGLTDTQYF
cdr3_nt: TGTGCCAGCAGCTTAACAGGACAGGGACTCACAGATACGCAGTATTTT

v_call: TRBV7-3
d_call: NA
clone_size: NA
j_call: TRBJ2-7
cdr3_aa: CASSPPSGEQYF
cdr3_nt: TGTGCCAGCAGCCCGCCTTCGGGGGAGCAGTACTTC

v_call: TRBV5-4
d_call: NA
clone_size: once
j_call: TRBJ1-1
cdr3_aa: CASSDVQGNTEAFF
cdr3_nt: TGTGCCAGCAGCGACGTACAGGGGAACACTGAAGCTTTCTTT

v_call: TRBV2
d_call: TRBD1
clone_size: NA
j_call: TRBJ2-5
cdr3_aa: CASTQWTGRETQYF
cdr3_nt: TGTGCCAGCACTCAGTGGACAGGGAGAGAGACCCAGTACTTC

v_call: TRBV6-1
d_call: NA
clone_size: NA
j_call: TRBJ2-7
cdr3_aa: CASADDSYEQYF
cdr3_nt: TGTGCCAGCGCCGACGACTCCTACGAGCAGTACTTC

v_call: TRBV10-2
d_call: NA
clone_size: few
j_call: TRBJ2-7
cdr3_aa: CASSDSPYEQYF
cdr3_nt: TGCGCCAGCAGTGACAGCCCCTACGAGCAGTACTTC

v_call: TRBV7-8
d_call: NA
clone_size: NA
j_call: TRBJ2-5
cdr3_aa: CASSYRTWPPPIETQYF
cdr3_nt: TGTGCCAGCAGCTACCGAACATGGCCCCCTCCGATTGAGACCCAGTACTTC

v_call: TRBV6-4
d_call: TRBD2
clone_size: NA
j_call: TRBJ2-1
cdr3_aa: CASSGGTSGGETQFF
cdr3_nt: TGTGCCAGCAGTGGGGGGACTAGCGGGGGCGAGACCCAGTTCTTC

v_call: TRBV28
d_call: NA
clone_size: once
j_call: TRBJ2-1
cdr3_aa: CASSPGVYEQFF
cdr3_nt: TGTGCCAGCAGTCCCGGAGTCTATGAGCAGTTCTTC

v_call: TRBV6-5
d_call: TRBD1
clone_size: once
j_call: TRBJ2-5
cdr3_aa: CASSSGQGHQETQYF
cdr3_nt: TGTGCCAGCAGTTCGGGACAGGGGCATCAGGAGACCCAGTACTTC

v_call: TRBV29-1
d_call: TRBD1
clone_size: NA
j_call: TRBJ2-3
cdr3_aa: CSVARLGTGVDTQYF
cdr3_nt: TGCAGCGTTGCCCGTTTAGGGACAGGGGTGGATACGCAGTATTTT

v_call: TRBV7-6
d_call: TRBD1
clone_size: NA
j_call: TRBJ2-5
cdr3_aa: CASSLMTGSGRETQYF
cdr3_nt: TGTGCCAGCAGCTTAATGACAGGGAGCGGCCGAGAGACCCAGTACTTC

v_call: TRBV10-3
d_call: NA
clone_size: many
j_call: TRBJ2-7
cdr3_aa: CAISVGDNYEQYF
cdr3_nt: TGTGCCATCAGTGTTGGGGACAACTACGAGCAGTACTTC

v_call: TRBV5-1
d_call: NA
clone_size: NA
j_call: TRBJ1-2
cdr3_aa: CASSSEWEPYGYTF
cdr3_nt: TGCGCCAGCAGCTCGGAGTGGGAACCCTATGGCTACACCTTC

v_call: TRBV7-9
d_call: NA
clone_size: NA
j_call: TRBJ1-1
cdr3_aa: CASSHPRRDSGGTEAFF
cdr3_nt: TGTGCCAGCAGCCATCCAAGGCGCGACAGTGGGGGCACTGAAGCTTTCTTT

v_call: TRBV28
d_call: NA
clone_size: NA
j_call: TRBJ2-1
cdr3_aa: CASSSPGRGRNEQFF
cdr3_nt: TGTGCCAGCAGTTCCCCCGGGCGGGGTAGGAATGAGCAGTTCTTC

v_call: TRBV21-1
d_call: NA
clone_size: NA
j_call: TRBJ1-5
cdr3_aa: CASSKDRAGYKTQHF
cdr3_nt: TGTGCCAGCAGCAAAGATAGGGCAGGGTACAAGACCCAGCATTTT

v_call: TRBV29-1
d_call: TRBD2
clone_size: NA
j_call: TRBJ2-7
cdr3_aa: CSGWTSGTRQYF
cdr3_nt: TGCAGCGGGTGGACTAGCGGGACAAGGCAGTACTTC

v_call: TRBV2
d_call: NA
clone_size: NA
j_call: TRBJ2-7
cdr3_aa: CASSELAPVGEQYF
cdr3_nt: TGTGCCAGCAGTGAGTTGGCCCCAGTGGGCGAGCAGTACTTC

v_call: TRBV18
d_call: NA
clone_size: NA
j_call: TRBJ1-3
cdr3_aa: CASSSSGRGNTIYF
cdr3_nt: TGTGCCAGCTCCTCGTCCGGGCGAGGAAACACCATATATTTT

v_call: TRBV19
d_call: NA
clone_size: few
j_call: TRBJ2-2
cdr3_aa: CASSPGSGELFF
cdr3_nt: TGTGCCAGTAGTCCAGGGTCCGGGGAGCTGTTTTTT

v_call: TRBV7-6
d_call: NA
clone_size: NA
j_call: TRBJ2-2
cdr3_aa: CASSLSRRGTGELFF
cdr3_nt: TGTGCCAGCAGTTTATCCAGGCGGGGCACCGGGGAGCTGTTTTTT